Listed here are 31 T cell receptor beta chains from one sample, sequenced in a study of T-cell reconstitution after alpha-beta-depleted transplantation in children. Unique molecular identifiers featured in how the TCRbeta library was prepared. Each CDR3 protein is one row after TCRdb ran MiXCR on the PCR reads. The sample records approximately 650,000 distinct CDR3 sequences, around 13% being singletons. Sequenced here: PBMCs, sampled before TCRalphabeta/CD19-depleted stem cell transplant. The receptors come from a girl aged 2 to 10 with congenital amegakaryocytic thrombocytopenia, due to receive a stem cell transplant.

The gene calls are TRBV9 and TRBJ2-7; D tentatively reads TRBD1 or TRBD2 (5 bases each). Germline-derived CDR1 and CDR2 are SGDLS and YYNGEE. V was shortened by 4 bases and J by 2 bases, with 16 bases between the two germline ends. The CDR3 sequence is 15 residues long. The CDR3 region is CASSPGTYSPYEQYF. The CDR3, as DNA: TGTGCCAGCAGCCCGGGGACCTATTCACCCTACGAGCAGTACTTC.

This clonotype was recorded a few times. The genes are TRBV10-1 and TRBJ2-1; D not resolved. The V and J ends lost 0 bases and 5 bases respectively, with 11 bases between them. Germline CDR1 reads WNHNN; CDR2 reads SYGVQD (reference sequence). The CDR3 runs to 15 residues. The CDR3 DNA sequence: TGCGCCAGCAGTGAGTCCTGGATTAGAAACAATGAGCAGTTCTTC. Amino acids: CASSESWIRNNEQFF.

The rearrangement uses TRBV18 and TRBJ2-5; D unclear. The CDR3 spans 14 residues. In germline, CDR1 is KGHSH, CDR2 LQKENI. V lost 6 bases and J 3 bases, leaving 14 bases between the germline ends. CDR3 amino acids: CASSPSRAEETQYF. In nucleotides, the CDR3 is TGTGCCAGCTCGCCCTCCCGGGCGGAAGAGACCCAGTACTTC. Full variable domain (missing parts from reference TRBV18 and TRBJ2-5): NAGVMQNPRHLVRRRGQEARLRCSPMKGHSHVYWYRQLPEEGLKFMVYLQKENIIDESGMPKERFSAEFPKEGPSILRIQQVVRGDSAAYFCASSPSRAEETQYFGPGTRLLVL.

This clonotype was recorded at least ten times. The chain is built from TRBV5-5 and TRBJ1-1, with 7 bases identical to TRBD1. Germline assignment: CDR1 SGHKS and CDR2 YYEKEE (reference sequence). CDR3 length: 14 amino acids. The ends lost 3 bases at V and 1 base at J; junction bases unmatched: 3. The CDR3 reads CASSYRGQNTEAFF. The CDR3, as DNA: TGTGCCAGCAGCTACAGGGGCCAGAACACTGAAGCTTTCTTT.

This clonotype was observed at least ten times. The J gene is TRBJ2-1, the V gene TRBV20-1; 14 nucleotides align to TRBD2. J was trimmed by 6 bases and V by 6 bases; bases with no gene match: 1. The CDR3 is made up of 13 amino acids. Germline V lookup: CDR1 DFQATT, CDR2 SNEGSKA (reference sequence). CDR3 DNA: TGCAGTGCAGGGACTAGCGGGAGCAATGAGCAGTTCTTC. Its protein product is CSAGTSGSNEQFF.

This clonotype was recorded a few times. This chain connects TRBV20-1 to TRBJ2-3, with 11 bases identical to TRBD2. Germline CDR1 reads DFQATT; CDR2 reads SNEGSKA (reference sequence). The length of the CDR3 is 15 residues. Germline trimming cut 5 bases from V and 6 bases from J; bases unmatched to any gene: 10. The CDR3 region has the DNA TGCAGTGCTCTTAGCGGGAGGGCCTTGGGGGATACGCAGTATTTT. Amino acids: CSALSGRALGDTQYF.

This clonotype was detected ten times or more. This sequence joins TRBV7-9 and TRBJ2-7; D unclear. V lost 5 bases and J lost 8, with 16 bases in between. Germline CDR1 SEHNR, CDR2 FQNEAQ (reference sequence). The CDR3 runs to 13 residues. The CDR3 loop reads CASSPAESVQQYF. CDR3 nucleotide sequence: TGTGCCAGCAGCCCTGCCGAGTCGGTGCAGCAGTACTTC.

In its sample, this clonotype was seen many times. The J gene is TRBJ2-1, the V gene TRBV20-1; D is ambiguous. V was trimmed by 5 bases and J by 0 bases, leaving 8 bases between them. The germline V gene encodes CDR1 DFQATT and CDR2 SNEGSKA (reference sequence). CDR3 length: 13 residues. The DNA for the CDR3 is TGCAGTGCTGACTTGAGCTCCTACAATGAGCAGTTCTTC. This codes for CSADLSSYNEQFF.

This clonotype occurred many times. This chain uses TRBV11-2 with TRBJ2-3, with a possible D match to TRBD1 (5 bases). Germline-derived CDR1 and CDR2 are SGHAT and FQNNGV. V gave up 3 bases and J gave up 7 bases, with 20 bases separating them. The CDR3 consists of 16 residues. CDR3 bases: TGTGCCAGCAGCTTCGTCGCGGACACGAGTAAATATACGCAGTATTTT. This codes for CASSFVADTSKYTQYF.

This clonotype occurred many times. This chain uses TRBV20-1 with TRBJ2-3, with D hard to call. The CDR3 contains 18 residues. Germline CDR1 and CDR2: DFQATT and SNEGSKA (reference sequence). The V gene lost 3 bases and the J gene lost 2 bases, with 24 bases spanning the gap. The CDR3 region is CSASRDYRARSSTDTQYF. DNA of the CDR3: TGCAGTGCTAGTAGGGATTACCGGGCCAGAAGTTCCACAGATACGCAGTATTTT.

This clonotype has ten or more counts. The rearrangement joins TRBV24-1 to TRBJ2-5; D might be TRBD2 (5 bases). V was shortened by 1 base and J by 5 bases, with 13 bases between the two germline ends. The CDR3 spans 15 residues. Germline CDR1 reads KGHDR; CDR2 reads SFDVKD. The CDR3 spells CATSDLGLAGETQYF. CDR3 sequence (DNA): TGTGCCACCAGTGATTTAGGGCTAGCCGGGGAGACCCAGTACTTC.

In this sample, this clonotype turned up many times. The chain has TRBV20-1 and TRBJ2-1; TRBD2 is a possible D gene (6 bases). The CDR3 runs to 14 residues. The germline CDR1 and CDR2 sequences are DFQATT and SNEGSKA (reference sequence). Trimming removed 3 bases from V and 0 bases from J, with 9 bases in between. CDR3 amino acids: CSASYGSSYNEQFF. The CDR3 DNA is TGCAGTGCTAGTTACGGGAGCTCCTACAATGAGCAGTTCTTC.

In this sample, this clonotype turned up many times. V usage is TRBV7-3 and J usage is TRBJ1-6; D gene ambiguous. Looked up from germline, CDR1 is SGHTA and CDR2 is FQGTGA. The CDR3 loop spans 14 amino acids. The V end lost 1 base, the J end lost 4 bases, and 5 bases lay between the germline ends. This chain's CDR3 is CASSLIGYNSPLHF. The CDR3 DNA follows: TGTGCCAGCAGCTTAATTGGTTATAATTCACCCCTCCACTTT.

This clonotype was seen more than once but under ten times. The CDR3 region is CASFKRPGELFF. CDR3 DNA sequence: TGTGCCAGCTTTAAACGGCCCGGGGAGCTGTTTTTT. This sequence joins TRBV3-1 and TRBJ2-2; no clear D. Germline V gene sequence: CDR1 LGHDT, CDR2 YNNKEL (reference sequence). The CDR3 runs to 12 residues. Trimming pared 8 bases from V and 6 bases from J, leaving 10 bases between.

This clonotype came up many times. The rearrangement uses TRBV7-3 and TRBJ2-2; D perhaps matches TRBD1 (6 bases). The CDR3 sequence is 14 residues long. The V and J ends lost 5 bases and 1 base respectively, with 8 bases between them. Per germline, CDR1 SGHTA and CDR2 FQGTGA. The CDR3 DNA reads TGTGCCAGCAGCATACAGGGGAACACCGGGGAGCTGTTTTTT. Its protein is CASSIQGNTGELFF.

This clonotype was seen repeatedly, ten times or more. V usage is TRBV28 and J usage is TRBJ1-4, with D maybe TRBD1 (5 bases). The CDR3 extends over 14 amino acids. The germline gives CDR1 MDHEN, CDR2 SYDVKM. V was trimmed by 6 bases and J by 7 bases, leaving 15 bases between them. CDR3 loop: CASSLGGDGEKLFF. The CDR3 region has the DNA TGTGCCAGCAGCCTGGGGGGAGATGGTGAAAAACTGTTTTTT.

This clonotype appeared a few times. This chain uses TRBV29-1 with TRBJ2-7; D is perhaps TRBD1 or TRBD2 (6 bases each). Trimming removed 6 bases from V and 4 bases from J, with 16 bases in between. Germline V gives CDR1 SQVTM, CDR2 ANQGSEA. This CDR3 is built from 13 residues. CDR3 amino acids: CSVGAGEVYEQYF. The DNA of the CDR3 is TGCAGCGTAGGCGCAGGGGAGGTTTACGAGCAGTACTTC.

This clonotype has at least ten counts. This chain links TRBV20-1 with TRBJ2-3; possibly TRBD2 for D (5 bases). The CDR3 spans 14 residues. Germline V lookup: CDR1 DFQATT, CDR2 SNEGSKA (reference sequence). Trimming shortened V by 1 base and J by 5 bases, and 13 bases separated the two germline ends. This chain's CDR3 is CSARGGDPGDTQYF. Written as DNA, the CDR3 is TGCAGTGCTAGAGGGGGAGATCCAGGAGATACGCAGTATTTT.

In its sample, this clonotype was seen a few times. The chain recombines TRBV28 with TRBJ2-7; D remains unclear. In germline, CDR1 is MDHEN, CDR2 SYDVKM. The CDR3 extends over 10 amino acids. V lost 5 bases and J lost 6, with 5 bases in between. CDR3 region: CASSRFEQYF. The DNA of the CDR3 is TGTGCCAGCAGTCGGTTCGAGCAGTACTTC.

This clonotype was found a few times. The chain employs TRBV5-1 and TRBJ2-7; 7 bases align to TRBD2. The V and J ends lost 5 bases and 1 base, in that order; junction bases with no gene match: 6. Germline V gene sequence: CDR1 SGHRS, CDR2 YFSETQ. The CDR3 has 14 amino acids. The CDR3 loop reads CASRQSGVSYEQYF. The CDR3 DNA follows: TGCGCCAGCAGACAAAGCGGGGTGTCCTACGAGCAGTACTTC.

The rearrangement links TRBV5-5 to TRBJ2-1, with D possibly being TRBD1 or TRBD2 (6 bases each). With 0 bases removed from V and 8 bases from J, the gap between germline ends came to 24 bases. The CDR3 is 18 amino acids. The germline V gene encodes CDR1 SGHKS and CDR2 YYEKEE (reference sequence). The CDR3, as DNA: TGTGCCAGCAGCTTGGCCGTGGGGGGCGGCCTTGAGGGCTATGAGCAGTTCTTC. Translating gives CASSLAVGGGLEGYEQFF.

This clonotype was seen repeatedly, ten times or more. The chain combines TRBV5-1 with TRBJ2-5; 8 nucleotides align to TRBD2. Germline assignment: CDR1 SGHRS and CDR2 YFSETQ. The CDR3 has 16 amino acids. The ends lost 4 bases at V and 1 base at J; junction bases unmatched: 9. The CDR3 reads CASSRSPSGSQETQYF. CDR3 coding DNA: TGCGCCAGCAGCCGATCTCCTAGCGGGTCCCAAGAGACCCAGTACTTC.

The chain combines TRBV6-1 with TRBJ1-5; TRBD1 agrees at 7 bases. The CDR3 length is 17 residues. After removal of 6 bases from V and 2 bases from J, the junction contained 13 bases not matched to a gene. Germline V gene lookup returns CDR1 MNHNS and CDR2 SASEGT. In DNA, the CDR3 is TGTGCCAGCAGGGGCGACCGAGGGGGCTGGCGCAATCAGCCCCAGCATTTT. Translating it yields CASRGDRGGWRNQPQHF.

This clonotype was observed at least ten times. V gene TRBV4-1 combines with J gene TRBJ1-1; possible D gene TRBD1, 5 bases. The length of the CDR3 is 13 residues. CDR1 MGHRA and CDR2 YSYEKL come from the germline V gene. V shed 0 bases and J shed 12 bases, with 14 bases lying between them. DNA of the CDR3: TGCGCCAGCAGCCAAGATCGGGGGGGATGCCCTTTCTTT. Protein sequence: CASSQDRGGCPFF.

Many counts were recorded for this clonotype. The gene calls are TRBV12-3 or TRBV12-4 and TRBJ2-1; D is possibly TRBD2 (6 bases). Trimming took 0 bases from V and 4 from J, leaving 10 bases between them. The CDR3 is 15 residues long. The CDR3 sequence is CASSLARDLYNEQFF. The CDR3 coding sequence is TGTGCCAGCAGTTTAGCAAGGGACTTATACAATGAGCAGTTCTTC.

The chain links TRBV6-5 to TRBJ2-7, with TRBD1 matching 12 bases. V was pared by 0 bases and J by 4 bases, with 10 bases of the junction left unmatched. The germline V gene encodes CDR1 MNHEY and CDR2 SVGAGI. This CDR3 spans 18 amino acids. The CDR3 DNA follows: TGTGCCAGCAGTTACTCGAGGGACAGGGGGCAAGGCCGATACGAGCAGTACTTC. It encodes CASSYSRDRGQGRYEQYF.

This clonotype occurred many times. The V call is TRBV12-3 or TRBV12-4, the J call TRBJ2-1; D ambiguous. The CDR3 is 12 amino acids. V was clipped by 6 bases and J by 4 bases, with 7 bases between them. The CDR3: CASSMGYNEQFF. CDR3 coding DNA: TGTGCCAGCAGCATGGGATACAATGAGCAGTTCTTC.

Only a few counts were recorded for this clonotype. Written as DNA, the CDR3 is TGCAGTGCTAGAAAGGGGACCGGAGATACGCAGTATTTT. The encoded protein is CSARKGTGDTQYF. V is TRBV20-1 and J is TRBJ2-3, with D perhaps being TRBD1 or TRBD2 (5 bases each). The V and J ends lost 2 bases and 5 bases respectively, with 11 bases between them. The CDR3 covers 13 residues. Germline V gene lookup returns CDR1 DFQATT and CDR2 SNEGSKA (reference sequence).

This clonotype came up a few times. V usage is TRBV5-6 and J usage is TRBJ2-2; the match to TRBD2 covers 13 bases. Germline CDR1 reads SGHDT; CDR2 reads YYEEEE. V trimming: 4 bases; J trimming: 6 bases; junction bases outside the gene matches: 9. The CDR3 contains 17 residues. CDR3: CASSREPGLAGPGELFF. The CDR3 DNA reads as TGTGCCAGCAGCCGCGAACCGGGACTAGCGGGACCCGGGGAGCTGTTTTTT.

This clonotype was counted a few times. CDR3: CASKGTETQYF. CDR3 sequence (DNA): TGCGCCAGCAAAGGCACAGAGACCCAGTACTTC. V gene TRBV5-1 combines with J gene TRBJ2-5, with D uncertain. V was shortened by 6 bases and J by 4 bases, with 7 bases between the two germline ends. This CDR3 has 11 amino acids. The germline V gene has CDR1 SGHRS and CDR2 YFSETQ.

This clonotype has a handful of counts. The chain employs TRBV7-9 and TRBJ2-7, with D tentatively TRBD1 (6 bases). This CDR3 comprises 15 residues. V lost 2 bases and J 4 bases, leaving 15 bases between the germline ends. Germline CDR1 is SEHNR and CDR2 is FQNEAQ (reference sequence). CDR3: CASSLIVDSFYEQYF. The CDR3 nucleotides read TGTGCCAGCAGCTTAATAGTGGACAGCTTTTACGAGCAGTACTTC.